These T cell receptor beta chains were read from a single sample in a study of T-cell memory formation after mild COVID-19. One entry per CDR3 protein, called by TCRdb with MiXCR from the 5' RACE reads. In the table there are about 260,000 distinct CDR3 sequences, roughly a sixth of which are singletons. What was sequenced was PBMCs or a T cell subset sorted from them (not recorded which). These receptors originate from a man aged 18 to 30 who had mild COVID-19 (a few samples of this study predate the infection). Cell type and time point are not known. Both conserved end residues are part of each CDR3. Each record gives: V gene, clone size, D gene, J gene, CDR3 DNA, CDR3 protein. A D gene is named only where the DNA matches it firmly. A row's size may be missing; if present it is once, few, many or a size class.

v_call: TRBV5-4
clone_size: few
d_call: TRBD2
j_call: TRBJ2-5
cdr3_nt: TGTGCCAGCAGCTCCGGTGATAGCGGGGGGGAGGAGACCCAGTACTTC
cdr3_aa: CASSSGDSGGEETQYF

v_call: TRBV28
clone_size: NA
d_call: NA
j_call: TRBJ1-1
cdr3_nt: TGTGCCAGCAGTTTGGTTTCGAGGCGGAGTTGGACAGAGCGGAAGGGGGTGCGGACTGAAGCTTTCTTT
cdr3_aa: CASSLVSRRSWTERKGVRTEAFF

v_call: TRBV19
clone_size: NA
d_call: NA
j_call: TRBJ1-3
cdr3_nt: TGTGCCAGTAGTATTAAGACGTCTGGAAACACCATATATTTT
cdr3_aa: CASSIKTSGNTIYF

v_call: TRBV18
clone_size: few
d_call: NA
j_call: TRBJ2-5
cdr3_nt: TGTGCCAGCTCACCCCGATCACCTCGGGGGGCAGAGACCCAGTACTTC
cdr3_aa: CASSPRSPRGAETQYF

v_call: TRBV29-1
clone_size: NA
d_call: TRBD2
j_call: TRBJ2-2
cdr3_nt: TGCAGCGGCAAGCGGGGCCTAAACACCGGGGAGCTGTTTTTT
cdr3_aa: CSGKRGLNTGELFF

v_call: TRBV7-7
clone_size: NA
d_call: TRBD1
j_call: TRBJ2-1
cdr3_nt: TGTGCCAGCAGCTCTAGTGCCAGGGGGCTCTACAATGAGCAGTTCTTC
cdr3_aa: CASSSSARGLYNEQFF

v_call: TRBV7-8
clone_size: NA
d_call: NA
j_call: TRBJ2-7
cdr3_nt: TGTGCCAGCAGCTCCGCCAGGGGCTACGAGCAGTACTTC
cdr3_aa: CASSSARGYEQYF

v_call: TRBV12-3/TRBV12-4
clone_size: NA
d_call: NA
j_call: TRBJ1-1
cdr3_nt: TGTGCCAGCACCCCCTCGGGGTCGGGTCTCGGCGAAGCTTTCTTT
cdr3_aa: CASTPSGSGLGEAFF

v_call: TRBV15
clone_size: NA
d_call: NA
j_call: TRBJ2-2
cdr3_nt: TGTGCCATATCCCCCGCCGGGGGAAGCACCGGGGAGCTGTTTTTT
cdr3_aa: CAISPAGGSTGELFF

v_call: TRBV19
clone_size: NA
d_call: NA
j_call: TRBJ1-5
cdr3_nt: TGTGCCAGTAGTATAGATGGGGGGGGCAATCAGCCCCAGCATTTT
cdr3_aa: CASSIDGGGNQPQHF

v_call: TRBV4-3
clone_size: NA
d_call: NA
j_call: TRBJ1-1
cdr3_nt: TGCGCCAGCAGCCCCTTAGGGGGGTCTGAAGCTTTCTTT
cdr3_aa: CASSPLGGSEAFF

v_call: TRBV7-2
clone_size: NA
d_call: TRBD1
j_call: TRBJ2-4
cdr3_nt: TGTGCCAGCAGCTTAACTAGGACAGGGACCAAAAACATTCAGTACTTC
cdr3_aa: CASSLTRTGTKNIQYF

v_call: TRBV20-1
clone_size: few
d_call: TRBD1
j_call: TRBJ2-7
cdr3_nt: TGCAGTGCTGTCCGGGACAGATACTACGAGCAGTACTTC
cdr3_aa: CSAVRDRYYEQYF

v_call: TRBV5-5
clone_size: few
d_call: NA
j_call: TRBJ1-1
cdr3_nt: TGTGCCAGCAGCTTGGTGGGCGAAGCTTTCTTT
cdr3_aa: CASSLVGEAFF

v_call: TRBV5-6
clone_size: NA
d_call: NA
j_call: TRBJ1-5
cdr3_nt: TGTGCCAGCAGCTCCAGCCCGAATAGTCAGCCCCAGCATTTT
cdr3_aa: CASSSSPNSQPQHF

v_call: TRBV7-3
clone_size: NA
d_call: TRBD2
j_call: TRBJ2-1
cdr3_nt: TGTGCCAGCAGCTTAAGGGAGGGGAGGAATGAGCAGTTCTTC
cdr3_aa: CASSLREGRNEQFF

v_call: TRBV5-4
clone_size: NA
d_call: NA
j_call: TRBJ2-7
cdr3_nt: TGTGCCAGCAGCCGGGATAGAGCCCACGAGCAGTACTTC
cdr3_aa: CASSRDRAHEQYF

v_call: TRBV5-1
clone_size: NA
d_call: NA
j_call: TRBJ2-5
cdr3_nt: TGCGCCAGCAGCTTGGATGTAGGCAGGGGAGAGACCCAGTACTTC
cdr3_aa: CASSLDVGRGETQYF

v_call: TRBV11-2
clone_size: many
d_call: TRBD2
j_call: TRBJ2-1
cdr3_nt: TGTGCCAGCGCTTCCCCCGAGCGGGGGCTTAATGAGCAGTTCTTC
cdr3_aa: CASASPERGLNEQFF

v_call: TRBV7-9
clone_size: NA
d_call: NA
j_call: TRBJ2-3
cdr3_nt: TGTGCCACTATGCGACCCCTAGATACGCAGTATTTT
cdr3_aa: CATMRPLDTQYF

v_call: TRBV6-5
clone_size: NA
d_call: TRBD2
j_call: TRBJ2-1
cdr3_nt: TGTGCCAGCAGTTTCTCGGGACTAGCGGTCAATGAGCAGTTCTTC
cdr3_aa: CASSFSGLAVNEQFF

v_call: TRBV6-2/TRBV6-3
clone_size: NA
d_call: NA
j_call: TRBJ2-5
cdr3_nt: TGTGCCAGCATTCTTGGGGGCTCGGAGACCCAGTACTTC
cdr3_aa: CASILGGSETQYF

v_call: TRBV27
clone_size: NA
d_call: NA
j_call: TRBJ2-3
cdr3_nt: TGTGCCAGCAGTTTACTCGGGGTGGATACGCAGTATTTT
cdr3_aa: CASSLLGVDTQYF